The clone carrying this T cell receptor (beta chain) has a single count. These data belong to a study of cytomegalovirus exposure and HLA in healthy donors. The CDR3 totals 15 residues. Germline V CDR1 and CDR2: SGHDT, YYEEEE. Trimming took off 2 bases at V and 0 bases at J, with 10 bases between the two ends. The repertoire was sequenced with immunoSEQ multiplex PCR; TCRdb's copy has only in-frame clones and lacks some. In the table there are approximately 270,000 clones, over 75% of which are singletons. The chain couples TRBV5-6 to TRBJ2-3; possibly TRBD1 or TRBD2 for D (5 bases each). The sequence was obtained from a man between 18 and 35 years old in good health and CMV-seropositive. The specimen was PBMCs. The CDR3 nucleotides are TGTGCCAGCAGCTTTGGGGGAAGGAGCACAGATACGCAGTATTTT. Its protein product is CASSFGGRSTDTQYF.